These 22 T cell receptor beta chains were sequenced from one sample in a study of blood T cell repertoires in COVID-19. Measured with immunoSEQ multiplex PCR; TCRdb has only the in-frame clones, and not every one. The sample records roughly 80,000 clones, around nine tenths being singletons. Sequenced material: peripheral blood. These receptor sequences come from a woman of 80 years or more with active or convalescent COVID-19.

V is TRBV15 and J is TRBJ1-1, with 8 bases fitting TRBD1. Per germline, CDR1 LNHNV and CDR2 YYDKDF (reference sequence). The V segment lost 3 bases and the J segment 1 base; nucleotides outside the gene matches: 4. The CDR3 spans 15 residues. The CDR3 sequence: CATSRGDRSNTEAFF. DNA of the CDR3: TGTGCCACCAGCAGGGGGGACAGGTCGAACACTGAAGCTTTCTTT.

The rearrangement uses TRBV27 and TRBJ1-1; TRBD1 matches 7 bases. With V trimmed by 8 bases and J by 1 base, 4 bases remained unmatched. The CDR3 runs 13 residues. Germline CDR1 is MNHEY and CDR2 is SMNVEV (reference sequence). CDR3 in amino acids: CASGDRTNTEAFF. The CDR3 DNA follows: TGTGCCAGCGGGGACAGAACGAACACTGAAGCTTTCTTT.

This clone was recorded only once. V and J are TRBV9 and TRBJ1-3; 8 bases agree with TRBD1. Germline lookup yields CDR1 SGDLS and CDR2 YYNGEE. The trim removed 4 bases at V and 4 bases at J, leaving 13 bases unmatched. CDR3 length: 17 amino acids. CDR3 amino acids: CASSTSGGQFYGNTIYF. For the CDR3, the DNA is TGTGCCAGCAGCACATCAGGGGGCCAATTCTACGGAAACACCATATATTTT.

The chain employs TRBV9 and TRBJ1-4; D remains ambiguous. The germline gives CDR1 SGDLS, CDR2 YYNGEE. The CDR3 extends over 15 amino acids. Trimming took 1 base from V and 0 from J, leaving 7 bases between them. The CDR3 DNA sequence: TGTGCCAGCAGCGTACAGGATTCAACTAATGAAAAACTGTTTTTT. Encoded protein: CASSVQDSTNEKLFF.

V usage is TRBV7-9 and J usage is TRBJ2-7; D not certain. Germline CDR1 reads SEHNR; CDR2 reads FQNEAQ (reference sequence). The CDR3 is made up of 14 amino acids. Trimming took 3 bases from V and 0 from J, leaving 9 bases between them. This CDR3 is CASSFGQSSYEQYF. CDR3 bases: TGTGCCAGCAGCTTTGGGCAGAGCTCCTACGAGCAGTACTTC.

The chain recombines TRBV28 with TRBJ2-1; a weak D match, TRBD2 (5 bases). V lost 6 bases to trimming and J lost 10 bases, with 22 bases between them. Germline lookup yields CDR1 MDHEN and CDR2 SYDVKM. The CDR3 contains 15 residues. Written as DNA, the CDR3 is TGTGCCAGCAGCCCTTCGGCTCCAACTAGACGCGAGCAGTTCTTC. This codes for CASSPSAPTRREQFF.

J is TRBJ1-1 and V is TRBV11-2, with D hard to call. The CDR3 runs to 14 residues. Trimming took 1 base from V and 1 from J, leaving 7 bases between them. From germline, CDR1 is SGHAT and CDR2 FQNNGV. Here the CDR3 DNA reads TGTGCCAGCAGCTTAGTGCCAGGGAACACTGAAGCTTTCTTT. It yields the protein CASSLVPGNTEAFF.

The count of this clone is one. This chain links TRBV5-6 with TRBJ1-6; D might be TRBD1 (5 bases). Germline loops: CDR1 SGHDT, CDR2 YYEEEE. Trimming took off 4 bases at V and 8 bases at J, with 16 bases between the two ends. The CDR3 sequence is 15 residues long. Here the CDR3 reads CASSKDTGRYSPLHF. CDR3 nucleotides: TGTGCCAGCAGCAAGGACACAGGACGGTATTCACCCCTCCACTTT.

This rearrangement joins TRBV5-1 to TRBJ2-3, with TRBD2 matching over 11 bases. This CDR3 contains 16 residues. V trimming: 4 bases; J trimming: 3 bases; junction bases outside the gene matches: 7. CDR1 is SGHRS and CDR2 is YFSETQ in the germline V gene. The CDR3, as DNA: TGCGCCAGCAGCCAGACTAGCGGGATTGTAACAGATACGCAGTATTTT. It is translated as CASSQTSGIVTDTQYF.

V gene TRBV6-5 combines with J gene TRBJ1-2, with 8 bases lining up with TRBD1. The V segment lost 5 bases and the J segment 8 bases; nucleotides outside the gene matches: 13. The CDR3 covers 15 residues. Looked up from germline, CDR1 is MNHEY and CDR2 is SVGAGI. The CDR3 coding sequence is TGTGCCAGCAGTAACGGATTTCAGGGGGCCCGGGGCTACACCTTC. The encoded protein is CASSNGFQGARGYTF.

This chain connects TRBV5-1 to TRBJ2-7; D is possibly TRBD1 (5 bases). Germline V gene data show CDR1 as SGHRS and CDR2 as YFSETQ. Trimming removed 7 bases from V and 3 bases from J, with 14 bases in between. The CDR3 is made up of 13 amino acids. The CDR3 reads CASSQDLFYEQYF. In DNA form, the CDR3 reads TGCGCCAGCTCACAGGACCTCTTCTACGAGCAGTACTTC.

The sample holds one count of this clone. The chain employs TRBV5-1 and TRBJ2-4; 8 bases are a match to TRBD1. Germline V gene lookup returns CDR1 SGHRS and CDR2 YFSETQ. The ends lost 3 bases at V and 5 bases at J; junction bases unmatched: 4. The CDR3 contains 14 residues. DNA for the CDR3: TGCGCCAGCAGCTCGACAGGGGCCCAAAACATTCAGTACTTC. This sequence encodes CASSSTGAQNIQYF.

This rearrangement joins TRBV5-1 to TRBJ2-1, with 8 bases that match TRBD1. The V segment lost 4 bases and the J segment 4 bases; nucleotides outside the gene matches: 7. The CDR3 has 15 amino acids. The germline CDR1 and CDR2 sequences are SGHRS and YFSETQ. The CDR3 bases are TGCGCCAGCAGCGCTGGACAGGGTCTGTACAATGAGCAGTTCTTC. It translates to CASSAGQGLYNEQFF.

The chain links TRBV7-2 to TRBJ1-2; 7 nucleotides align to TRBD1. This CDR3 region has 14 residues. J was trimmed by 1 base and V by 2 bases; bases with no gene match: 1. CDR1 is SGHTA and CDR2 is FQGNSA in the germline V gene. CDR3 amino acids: CASSLNRGNYGYTF. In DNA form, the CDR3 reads TGTGCCAGCAGCTTAAACAGGGGTAACTATGGCTACACCTTC.

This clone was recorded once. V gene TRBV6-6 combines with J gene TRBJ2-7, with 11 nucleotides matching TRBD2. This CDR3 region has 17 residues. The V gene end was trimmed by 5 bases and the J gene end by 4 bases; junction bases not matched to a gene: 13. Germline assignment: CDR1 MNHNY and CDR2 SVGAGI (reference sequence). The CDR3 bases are TGTGCCAGCAGTCGGCTCCTAGCGGGAGGTTGGGTGTACGAGCAGTACTTC. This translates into CASSRLLAGGWVYEQYF.

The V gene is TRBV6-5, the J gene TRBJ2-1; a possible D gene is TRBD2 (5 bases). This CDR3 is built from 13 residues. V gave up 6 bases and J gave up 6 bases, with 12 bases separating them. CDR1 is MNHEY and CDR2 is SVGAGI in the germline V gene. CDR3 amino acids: CASRKRTFNEQFF. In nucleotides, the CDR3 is TGTGCCAGCAGGAAGAGGACTTTCAATGAGCAGTTCTTC.

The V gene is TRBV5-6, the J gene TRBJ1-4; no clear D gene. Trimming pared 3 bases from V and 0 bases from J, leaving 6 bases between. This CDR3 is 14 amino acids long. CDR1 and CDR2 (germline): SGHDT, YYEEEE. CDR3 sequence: CASSSTATNEKLFF. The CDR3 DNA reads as TGTGCCAGCAGCTCCACTGCAACTAATGAAAAACTGTTTTTT. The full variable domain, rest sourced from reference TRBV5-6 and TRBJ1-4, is DAGVTQSPTHLIKTRGQQVTLRCSPKSGHDTVSWYQQALGQGPQFIFQYYEEEERQRGNFPDRFSGHQFPNYSSELNVNALLLGDSALYLCASSSTATNEKLFFGSGTQLSVL.

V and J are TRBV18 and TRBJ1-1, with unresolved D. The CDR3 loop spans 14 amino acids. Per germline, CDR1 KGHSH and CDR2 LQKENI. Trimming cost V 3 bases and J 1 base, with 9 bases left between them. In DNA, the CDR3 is TGTGCCAGCTCACCTCTGACGGGGAACACTGAAGCTTTCTTT. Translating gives CASSPLTGNTEAFF.

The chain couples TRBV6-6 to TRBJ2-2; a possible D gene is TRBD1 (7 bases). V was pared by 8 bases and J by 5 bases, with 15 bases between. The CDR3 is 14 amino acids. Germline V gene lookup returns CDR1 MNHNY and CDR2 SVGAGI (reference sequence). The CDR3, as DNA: TGTGCCAGCGGAGTGGCAGGGGGGACCGGGGAGCTGTTTTTT. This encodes CASGVAGGTGELFF.

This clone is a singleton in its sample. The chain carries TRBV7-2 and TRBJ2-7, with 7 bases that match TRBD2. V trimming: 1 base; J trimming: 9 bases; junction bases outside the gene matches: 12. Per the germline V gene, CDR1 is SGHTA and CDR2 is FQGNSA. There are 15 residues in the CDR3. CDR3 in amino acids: CASSLEASGLKAQYF. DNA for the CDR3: TGTGCCAGCAGCTTAGAGGCTAGCGGCCTTAAAGCGCAGTACTTC. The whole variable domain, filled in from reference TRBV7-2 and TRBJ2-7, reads GAGVSQSPSNKVTEKGKDVELRCDPISGHTALYWYRQSLGQGLEFLIYFQGNSAPDKSGLPSDRFSAERTGGSVSTLTIQRTQQEDSAVYLCASSLEASGLKAQYFGPGTRLTVT.

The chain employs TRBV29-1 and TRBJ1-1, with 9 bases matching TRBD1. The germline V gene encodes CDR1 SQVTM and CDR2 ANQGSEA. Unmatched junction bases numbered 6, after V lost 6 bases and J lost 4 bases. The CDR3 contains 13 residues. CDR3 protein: CSVRDREGTEAFF. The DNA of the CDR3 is TGCAGCGTCCGGGACAGGGAGGGCACTGAAGCTTTCTTT.

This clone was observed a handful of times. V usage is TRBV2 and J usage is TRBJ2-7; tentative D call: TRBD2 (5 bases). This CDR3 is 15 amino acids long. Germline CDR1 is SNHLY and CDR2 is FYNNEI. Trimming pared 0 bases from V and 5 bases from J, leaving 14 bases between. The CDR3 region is CASSEANGVLDEQYF. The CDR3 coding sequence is TGTGCCAGCAGTGAAGCTAACGGGGTCTTGGACGAGCAGTACTTC.